This T cell receptor (beta chain) is from a study of T cell responses to AZD1222 COVID-19 vaccine. The data were produced by immunoSEQ multiplex PCR, yet TCRdb's version contains in-frame clones alone and is incomplete. The table lists 160,000 or so clones, about 90% of them singletons. The study, taken as a whole, reports: At study baseline, merely more than 5 AZD1222 recipients were seropositive. Close to half of spike-specific TCRs reportedly recognize unmutated variant regions. Repertoire collection took place solely once the T cell response had peaked. Researchers report vaccine-associated CD4 TCRs spanning spike, with dominance at 160-218 and 743-854.

There are 15 residues in the CDR3. Germline V gives CDR1 LNHDA, CDR2 SQIVND (reference sequence). The ends lost 3 bases at V and 6 bases at J; junction bases unmatched: 6. On this clone itself: Antigen specificity is unknown.

Sequencing was performed on peripheral blood, taken on day 0 of MenACWY control vaccination. This clonotype was sampled from an adult in good health. The chain combines TRBV19 with TRBJ2-1, with TRBD2 matching 9 bases. CDR3: CASSIPGLATNEQFF. In nucleotides, the CDR3 is TGTGCCAGTAGTATCCCGGGACTAGCTACCAATGAGCAGTTCTTC.